This T cell receptor (beta chain) came from a study of Ad26.COV2.S vaccination and SARS-CoV-2 variants (dated by TCRdb to the early 2020s). In terms of the full investigation: Vaccine-arm donors came from COV1001, a multicentre, randomized, double-blind, placebo-controlled phase I-IIa trial of Ad26.COV2.S in healthy adults. Ad26.COV2.S was given intramuscularly at 5x10^10 or 1x10^11 viral particles, as a single shot or as two shots 56 days apart. Sequencing of the TCRbeta repertoire served to evaluate the specificity and breadth of SARS-CoV-2-reactive T cell receptors following Ad26.COV2.S vaccination. The TCR-sequenced set comprised around 30 samples: around 20 Ad26.COV2.S vaccine recipients, 5 placebo recipients and 8 SARS-CoV-2 convalescent individuals. Participants in the trial were split at random into five groups of five each, receiving low-dose or high-dose Ad26.COV2.S once or twice, or else placebo on both occasions. Throughout the experiments and outcome assessment, investigators stayed blinded to trial group allocation. Overall study outcomes, separate from this receptor: The authors noted that the TCR breadth and depth analyses may have underestimated total T cell responses. The study was not powered for comparison of responses between vaccine doses or regimens. After vaccination, spike-specific CD8+ and CD4+ T cell responses were reported to show substantial breadth. Vaccine and placebo recipients had similar non-spike TCR breadth, a finding consistent with the vaccine containing only spike. Ad26.COV2.S recipients had higher spike-specific TCR breadth than placebo recipients (P = 0.0014).

Interpreted using the paper, the treatment or condition label stands for: around 19 received Ad26.COV2.S at low or high dose, single or two shots; about five received placebo; per-sample allocation not given. For vaccine and placebo recipients, the sequenced repertoires came from samples collected on day 63 after the first injection. Between 29 July and 7 August 2020, Cohort 1b enrolled 25 adults aged 18-55 years at one site in Boston, USA. Ad26.COV2.S was a replication-incompetent adenovirus type 26 vector that expressed a prefusion-stabilized SARS-CoV-2 spike protein derived from the original Wuhan strain. About this clone: Its antigen is unknown. Nothing much larger sits one base from this clone, and base qualities are not available.

CDR1 and CDR2 were assigned from the germline V gene as MNHEY and SVGAGI. The CDR3 spans 15 residues, from the cysteine through the phenylalanine. Solely the CDR3 DNA is kept, with 45 bases framed from the first base. V is clipped by 5 bases and J by 2 bases, and the sequence between their germline boundaries is 15 bases long. The immunoSEQ Assay was the method used to sequence TCRbeta CDR3 regions. After extraction, genomic DNA underwent amplification by bias-controlled multiplex PCR, followed by high-throughput sequencing. Under the source paper's analysis protocol: To quantify the absolute abundance of each unique TCRbeta CDR3 region, sequences were collapsed and filtered. Usable DNA was measured by amplifying reference genes present in all nucleated cells, and TCRbeta template counts were normalized to that usable DNA to estimate T cell fraction. Repertoire TCRs were annotated as SARS-CoV-2-specific by exact matching of V gene, CDR3 amino acid sequence and J gene to a known reactive TCR set. The reference SARS-CoV-2 TCR set was derived from MIRA and filtered for enrichment in COVID-19-positive ImmuneCODE repertoires, a step that removed public or cross-reactive TCRs. Using the MIRA antigens, annotated TCRs were further analysed by specific ORF or by position within an ORF. Breadth was defined as the number of annotated unique rearrangements divided by the total number of unique productive rearrangements, and depth was defined as the summed frequency of the annotated unique rearrangements. Two-sided Wilcoxon rank-sum tests were used to compare TCR breadth between groups. TCRdb mirrors the immuneACCESS table, restricted to in-frame sequences. Some clones are absent from its copies; in checked studies, under half trace to an unresolved V gene, and the reason for the others is unknown. The D gene and trimming were derived from the DNA, and the V and J assignments and clone size from that table. A total of roughly 250,000 clones appear in this sample, around nine tenths of them only once. Jointly, the top ten make up just under 3% of the sample.

The TCR originated in a person between 18 and 65 years old who received the Ad26.COV2.S COVID-19 vaccine or a placebo. The input for sequencing was peripheral blood, taken in a trial of Ad26.COV2.S vaccine versus placebo. This sequence uses TRBV6-5 and TRBJ2-5; the D gene assignment is ambiguous. The DNA reads as follows: TGTGCCAGCAGTCTTTCGGGTAAACCTCAAGAGACCCAGTACTTC. Translation gives CASSLSGKPQETQYF.